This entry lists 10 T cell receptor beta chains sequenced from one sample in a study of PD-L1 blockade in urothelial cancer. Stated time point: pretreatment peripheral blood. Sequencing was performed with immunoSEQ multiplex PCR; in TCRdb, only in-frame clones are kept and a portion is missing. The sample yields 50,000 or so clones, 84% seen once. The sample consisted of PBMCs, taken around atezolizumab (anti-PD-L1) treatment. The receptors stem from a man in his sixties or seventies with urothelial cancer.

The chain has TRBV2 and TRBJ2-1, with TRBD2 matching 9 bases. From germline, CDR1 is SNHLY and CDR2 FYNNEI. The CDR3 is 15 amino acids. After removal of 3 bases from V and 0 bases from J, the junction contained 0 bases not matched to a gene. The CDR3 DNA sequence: TGTGCCAGCAGTGAGGGACTAGCCTCCTACAATGAGCAGTTCTTC. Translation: CASSEGLASYNEQFF.

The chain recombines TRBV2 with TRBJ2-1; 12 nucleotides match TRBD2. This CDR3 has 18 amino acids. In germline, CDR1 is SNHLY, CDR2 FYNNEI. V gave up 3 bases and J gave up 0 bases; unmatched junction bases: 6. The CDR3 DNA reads TGTGCCAGCAGTGAGCTAGCGGGGGGGATAAGCTCCTACAATGAGCAGTTCTTC. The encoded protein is CASSELAGGISSYNEQFF.

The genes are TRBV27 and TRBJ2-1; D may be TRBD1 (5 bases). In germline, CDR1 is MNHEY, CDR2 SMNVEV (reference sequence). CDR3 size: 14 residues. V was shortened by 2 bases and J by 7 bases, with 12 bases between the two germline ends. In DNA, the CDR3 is TGTGCCAGCAGTTTAGACAGCATAACAAATGAGCAGTTCTTC. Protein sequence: CASSLDSITNEQFF.

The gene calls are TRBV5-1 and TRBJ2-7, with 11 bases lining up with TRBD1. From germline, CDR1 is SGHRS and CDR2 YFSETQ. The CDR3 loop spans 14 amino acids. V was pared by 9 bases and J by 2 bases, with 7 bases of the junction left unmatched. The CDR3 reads CATKPGQGAYEQYF. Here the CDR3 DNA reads TGCGCCACTAAACCGGGACAGGGGGCCTACGAGCAGTACTTC.

CDR3 sequence: CASSHLGDSQETQYF. The CDR3 DNA reads as TGCGCCAGCAGCCACCTTGGGGACAGCCAAGAGACCCAGTACTTC. The rearrangement joins TRBV5-1 to TRBJ2-5; TRBD1 matches 7 bases. Germline V gene sequence: CDR1 SGHRS, CDR2 YFSETQ. Trimming removed 4 bases from V and 1 base from J; junction bases left unmatched: 7. CDR3 length: 15 amino acids. Looking up the rest from reference TRBV5-1 and TRBJ2-5 gives the full variable domain: KAGVTQTPRYLIKTRGQQVTLSCSPISGHRSVSWYQQTPGQGLQFLFEYFSETQRNKGNFPGRFSGRQFSNSRSEMNVSTLELGDSALYLCASSHLGDSQETQYFGPGTRLLVL.

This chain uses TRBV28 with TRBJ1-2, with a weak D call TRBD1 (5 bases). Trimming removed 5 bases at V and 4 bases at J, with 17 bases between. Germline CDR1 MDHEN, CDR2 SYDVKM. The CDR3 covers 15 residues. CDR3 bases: TGTGCCAGCAGTCCCGGAGGAATGGGGGGCTATGGCTACACCTTC. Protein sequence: CASSPGGMGGYGYTF.

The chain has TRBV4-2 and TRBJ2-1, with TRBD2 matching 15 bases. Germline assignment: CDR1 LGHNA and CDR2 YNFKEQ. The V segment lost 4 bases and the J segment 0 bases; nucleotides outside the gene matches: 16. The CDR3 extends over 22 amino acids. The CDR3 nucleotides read TGTGCCAGCAGCCCAGGCGACGGGACTAGCGGGAGGAGCTACTACTCCTACAATGAGCAGTTCTTC. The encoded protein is CASSPGDGTSGRSYYSYNEQFF.

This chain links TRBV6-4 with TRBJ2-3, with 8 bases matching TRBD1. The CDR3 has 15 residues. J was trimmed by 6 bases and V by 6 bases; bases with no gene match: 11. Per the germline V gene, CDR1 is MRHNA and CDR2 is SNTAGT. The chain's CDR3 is CASSPTGASLDTQYF. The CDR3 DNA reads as TGTGCCAGCAGCCCGACAGGGGCTTCTCTGGATACGCAGTATTTT.

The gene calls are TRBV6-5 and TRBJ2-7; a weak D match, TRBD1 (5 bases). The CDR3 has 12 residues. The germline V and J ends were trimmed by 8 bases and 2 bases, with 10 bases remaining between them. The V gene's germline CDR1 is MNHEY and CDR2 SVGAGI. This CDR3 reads CASSQGAYEQYF. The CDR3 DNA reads TGTGCCAGCTCCCAAGGGGCCTACGAGCAGTACTTC.

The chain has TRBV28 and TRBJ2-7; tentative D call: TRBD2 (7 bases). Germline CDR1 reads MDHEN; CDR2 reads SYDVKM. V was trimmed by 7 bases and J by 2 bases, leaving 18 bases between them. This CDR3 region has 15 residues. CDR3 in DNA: TGTGCCAGCACTCTAGGGGGGGCGGGTACCTACGAGCAGTACTTC. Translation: CASTLGGAGTYEQYF.